This TCR beta chain appears in the sequencing data of a study of PD-L1 blockade in urothelial cancer. Trimming stripped 4 bases from V and 8 bases from J, with 21 bases between. There are 16 residues in the CDR3. The germline V gene encodes CDR1 SGHRS and CDR2 YFSETQ. The assay was immunoSEQ multiplex PCR, and TCRdb's table has in-frame clones only and misses some. The sample carries tens of thousands of clones, 82% recorded once. V gene TRBV5-1 combines with J gene TRBJ1-4, with TRBD1 as a possible D gene (5 bases). This specimen consisted of PBMCs, obtained around atezolizumab (anti-PD-L1) treatment. This TCR derives from a man between 65 and 79 years old with urothelial cancer. The DNA for the CDR3 is TGCGCCAGCAGCGCGACCCCACCTAATCAGGGAGAAAAACTGTTTTTT. Its translation: CASSATPPNQGEKLFF.